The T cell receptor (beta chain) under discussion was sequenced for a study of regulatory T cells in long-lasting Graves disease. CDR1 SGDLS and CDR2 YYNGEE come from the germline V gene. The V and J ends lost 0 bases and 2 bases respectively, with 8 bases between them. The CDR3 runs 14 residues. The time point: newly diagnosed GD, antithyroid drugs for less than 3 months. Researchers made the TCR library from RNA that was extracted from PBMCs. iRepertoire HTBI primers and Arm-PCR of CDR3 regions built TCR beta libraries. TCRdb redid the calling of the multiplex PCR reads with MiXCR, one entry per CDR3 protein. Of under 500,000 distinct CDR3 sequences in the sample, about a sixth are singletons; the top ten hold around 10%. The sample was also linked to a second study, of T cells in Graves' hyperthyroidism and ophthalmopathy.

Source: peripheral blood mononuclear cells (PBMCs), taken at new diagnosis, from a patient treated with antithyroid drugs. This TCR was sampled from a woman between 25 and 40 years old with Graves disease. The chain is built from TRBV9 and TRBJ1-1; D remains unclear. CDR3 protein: CASSVVPINTEAFF. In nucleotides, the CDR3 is TGTGCCAGCAGCGTAGTTCCAATCAACACTGAAGCTTTCTTT. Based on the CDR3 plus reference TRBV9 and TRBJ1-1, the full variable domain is DSGVTQTPKHLITATGQRVTLRCSPRSGDLSVYWYQQSLDQGLQFLIQYYNGEERAKGNILERFSAQQFPDLHSELNLSSLELGDSALYFCASSVVPINTEAFFGQGTRLTVV.